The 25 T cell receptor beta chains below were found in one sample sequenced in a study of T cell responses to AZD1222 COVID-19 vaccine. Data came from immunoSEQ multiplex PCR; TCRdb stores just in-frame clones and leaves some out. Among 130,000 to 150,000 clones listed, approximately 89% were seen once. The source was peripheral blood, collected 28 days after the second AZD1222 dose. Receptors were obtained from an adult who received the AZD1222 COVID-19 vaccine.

CDR3 loop: CASTPDSQETQYF. The CDR3 DNA sequence: TGTGCCAGCACCCCGGACTCTCAAGAGACCCAGTACTTC. The J gene is TRBJ2-5, the V gene TRBV12-3 or TRBV12-4; D is perhaps TRBD2 (5 bases). Trimming cost V 7 bases and J 2 bases, with 11 bases left between them. The CDR3 totals 13 residues.

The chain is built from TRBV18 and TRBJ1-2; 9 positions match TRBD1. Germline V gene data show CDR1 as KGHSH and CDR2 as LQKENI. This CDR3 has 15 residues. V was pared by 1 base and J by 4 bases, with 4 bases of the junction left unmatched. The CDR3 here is CASSPLADRGYGYTF. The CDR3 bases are TGTGCCAGCTCACCACTCGCGGACAGGGGCTATGGCTACACCTTC.

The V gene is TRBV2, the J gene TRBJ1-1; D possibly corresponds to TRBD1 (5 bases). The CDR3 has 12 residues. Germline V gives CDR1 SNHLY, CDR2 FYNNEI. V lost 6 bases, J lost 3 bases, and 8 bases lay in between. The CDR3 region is CASRRDYTEAFF. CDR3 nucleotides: TGTGCCAGCAGGAGGGACTACACTGAAGCTTTCTTT.

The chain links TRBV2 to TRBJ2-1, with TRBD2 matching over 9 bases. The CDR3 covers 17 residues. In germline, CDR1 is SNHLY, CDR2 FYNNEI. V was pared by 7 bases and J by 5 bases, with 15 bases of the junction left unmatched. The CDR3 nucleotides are TGTGCCAGCACCGAAATCCTCCTAGCGGGAATCGACAATGAGCAGTTCTTC. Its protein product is CASTEILLAGIDNEQFF.

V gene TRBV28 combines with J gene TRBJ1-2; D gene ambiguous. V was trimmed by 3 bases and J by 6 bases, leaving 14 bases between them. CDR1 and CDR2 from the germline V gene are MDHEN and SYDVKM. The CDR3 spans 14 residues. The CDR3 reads CASSLAFLSDGYTF. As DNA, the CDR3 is TGTGCCAGCAGTTTGGCCTTTCTTTCGGATGGCTACACCTTC.

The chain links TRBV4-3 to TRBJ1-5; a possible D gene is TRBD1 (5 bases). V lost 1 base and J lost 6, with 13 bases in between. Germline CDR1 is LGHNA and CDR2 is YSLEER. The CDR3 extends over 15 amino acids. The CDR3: CASSQVWDSSQPQHF. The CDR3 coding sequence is TGCGCCAGCAGCCAAGTTTGGGACTCAAGTCAGCCCCAGCATTTT.

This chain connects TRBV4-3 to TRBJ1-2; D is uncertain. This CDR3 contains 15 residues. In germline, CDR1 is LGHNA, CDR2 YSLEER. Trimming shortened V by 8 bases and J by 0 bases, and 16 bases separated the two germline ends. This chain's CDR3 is CASHPGSGSNYGYTF. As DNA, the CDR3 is TGCGCCAGCCACCCAGGTTCCGGGTCTAACTATGGCTACACCTTC.

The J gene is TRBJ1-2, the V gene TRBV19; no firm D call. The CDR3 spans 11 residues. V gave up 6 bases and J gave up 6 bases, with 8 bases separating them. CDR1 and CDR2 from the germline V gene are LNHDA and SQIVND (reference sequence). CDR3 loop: CASRDPDGYTF. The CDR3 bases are TGTGCCAGTAGGGATCCAGATGGCTACACCTTC.

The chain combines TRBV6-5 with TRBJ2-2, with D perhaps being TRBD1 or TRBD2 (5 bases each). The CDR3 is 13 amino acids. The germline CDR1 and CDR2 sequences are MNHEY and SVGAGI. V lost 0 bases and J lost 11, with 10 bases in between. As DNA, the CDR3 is TGTGCCAGCAGTTACTCTGGGGGAATTGAGCTGTTTTTT. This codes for CASSYSGGIELFF.

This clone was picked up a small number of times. The CDR3 nucleotides read TGTGCCTGGACCCCAGGCAGTGTTAACTATGGCTACACCTTC. Translated: CAWTPGSVNYGYTF. The chain uses TRBV30 and TRBJ1-2; unclear D gene. This CDR3 contains 14 residues. Trimming left V 4 bases short and J 1 base short, with 13 bases between. Per germline, CDR1 GTSNPN and CDR2 SVGIG (reference sequence).

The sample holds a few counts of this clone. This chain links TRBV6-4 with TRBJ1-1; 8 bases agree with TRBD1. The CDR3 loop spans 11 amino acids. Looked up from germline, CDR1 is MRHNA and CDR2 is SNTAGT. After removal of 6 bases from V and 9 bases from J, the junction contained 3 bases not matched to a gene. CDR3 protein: CASRTGGQAFF. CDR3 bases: TGTGCCAGCAGAACAGGGGGACAAGCTTTCTTT.

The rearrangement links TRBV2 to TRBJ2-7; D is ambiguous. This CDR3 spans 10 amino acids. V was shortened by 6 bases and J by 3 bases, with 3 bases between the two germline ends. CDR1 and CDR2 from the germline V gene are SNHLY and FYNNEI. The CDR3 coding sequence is TGTGCCAGCAGCAACTACGAGCAGTACTTC. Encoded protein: CASSNYEQYF.

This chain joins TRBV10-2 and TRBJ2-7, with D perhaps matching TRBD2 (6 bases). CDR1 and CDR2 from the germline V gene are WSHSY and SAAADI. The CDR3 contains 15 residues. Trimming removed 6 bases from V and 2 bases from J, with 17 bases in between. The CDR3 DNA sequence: TGCGCCAGCAGACCCGGACGGAGGGGCCCCTACGAGCAGTACTTC. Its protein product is CASRPGRRGPYEQYF.

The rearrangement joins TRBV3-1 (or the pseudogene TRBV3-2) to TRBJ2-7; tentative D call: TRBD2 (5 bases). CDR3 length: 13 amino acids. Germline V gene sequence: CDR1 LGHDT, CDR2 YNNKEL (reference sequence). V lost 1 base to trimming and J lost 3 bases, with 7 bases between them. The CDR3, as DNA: TGTGCCAGCAGCCAAGTAGAGGGCTACGAGCAGTACTTC. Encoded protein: CASSQVEGYEQYF.

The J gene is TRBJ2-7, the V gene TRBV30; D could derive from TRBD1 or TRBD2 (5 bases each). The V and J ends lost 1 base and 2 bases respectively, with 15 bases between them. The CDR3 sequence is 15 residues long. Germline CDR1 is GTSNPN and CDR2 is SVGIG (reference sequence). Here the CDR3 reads CAWSAAGSGTYEQYF. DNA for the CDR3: TGTGCCTGGAGTGCCGCAGGGAGCGGCACCTACGAGCAGTACTTC. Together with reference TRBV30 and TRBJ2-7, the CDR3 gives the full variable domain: SQTIHQWPATLVQPVGSPLSLECTVEGTSNPNLYWYRQAAGRGLQLLFYSVGIGQISSEVPQNLSASRPQDRQFILSSKKLLLSDSGFYLCAWSAAGSGTYEQYFGPGTRLTVT.

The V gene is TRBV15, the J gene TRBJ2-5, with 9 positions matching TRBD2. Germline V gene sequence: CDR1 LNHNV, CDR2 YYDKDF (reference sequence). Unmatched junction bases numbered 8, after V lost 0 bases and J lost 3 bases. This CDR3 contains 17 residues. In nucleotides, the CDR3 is TGTGCCACCAGCAGAGATCCAACTAGCGGGTTAAAAGAGACCCAGTACTTC. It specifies CATSRDPTSGLKETQYF.

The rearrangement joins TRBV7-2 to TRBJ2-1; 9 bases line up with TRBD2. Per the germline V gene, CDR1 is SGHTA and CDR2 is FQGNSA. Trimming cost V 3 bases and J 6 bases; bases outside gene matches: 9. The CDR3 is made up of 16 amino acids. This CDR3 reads CASSFSPGLAINEQFF. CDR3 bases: TGTGCCAGCAGCTTCTCTCCGGGACTAGCAATCAATGAGCAGTTCTTC.

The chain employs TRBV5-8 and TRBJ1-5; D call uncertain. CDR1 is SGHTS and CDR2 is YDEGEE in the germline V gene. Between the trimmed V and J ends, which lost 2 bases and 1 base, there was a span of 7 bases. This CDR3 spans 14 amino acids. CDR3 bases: TGTGCCAGCAGCTTTCGTTCCAGCAATCAGCCCCAGCATTTT. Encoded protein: CASSFRSSNQPQHF.

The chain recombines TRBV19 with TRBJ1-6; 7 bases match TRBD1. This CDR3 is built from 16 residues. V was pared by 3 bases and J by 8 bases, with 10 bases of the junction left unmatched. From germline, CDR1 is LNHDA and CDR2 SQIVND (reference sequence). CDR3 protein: CASSILGGAGYSPLHF. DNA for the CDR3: TGTGCCAGTAGTATTTTAGGGGGCGCCGGATATTCACCCCTCCACTTT.

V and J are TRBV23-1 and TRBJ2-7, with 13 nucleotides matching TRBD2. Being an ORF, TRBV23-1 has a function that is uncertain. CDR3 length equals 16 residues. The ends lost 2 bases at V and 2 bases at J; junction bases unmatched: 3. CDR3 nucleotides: TGCGCCAGCAGTCAAACCGGACTAGCGGGAGCCTACGAGCAGTACTTC. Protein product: CASSQTGLAGAYEQYF.

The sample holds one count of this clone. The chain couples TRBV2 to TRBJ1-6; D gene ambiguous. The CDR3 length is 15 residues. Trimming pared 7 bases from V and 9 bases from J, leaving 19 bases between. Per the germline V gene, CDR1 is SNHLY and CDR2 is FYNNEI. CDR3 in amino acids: CASITEPGVGSPLHF. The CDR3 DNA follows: TGTGCCAGCATTACCGAACCAGGCGTAGGTTCACCCCTCCACTTT. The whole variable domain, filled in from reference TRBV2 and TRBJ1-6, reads EPEVTQTPSHQVTQMGQEVILRCVPISNHLYFYWYRQILGQKVEFLVSFYNNEISEKSEIFDDQFSVERPDGSNFTLKIRSTKLEDSAMYFCASITEPGVGSPLHFGNGTRLTVT.

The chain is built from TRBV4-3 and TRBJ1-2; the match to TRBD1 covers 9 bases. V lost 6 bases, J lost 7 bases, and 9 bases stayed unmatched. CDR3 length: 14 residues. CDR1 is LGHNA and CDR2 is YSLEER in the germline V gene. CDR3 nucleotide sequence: TGCGCCAGCAGTCCCTTCGGGACAGGGCTTGGCTACACCTTC. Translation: CASSPFGTGLGYTF.

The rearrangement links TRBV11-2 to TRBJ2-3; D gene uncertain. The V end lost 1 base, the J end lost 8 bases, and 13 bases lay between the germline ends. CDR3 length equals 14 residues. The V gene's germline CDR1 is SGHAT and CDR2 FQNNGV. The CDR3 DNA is TGTGCCAGCAGCTTAGGGTGGGCAGACTTTACGCAGTATTTT. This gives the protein CASSLGWADFTQYF.

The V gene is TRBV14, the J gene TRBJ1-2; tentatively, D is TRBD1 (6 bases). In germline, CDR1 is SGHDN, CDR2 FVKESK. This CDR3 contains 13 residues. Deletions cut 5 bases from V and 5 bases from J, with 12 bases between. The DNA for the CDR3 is TGTGCCAGCAGCTACGGACAGCAGTATGGCTACACCTTC. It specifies CASSYGQQYGYTF. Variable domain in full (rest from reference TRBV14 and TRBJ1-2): EAGVTQFPSHSVIEKGQTVTLRCDPISGHDNLYWYRRVMGKEIKFLLHFVKESKQDESGMPNNRFLAERTGGTYSTLKVQPAELEDSGVYFCASSYGQQYGYTFGSGTRLTVV.

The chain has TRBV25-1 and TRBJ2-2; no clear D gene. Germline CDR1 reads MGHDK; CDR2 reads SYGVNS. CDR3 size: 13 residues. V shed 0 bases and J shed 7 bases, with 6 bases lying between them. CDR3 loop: CASSEYQSGELFF. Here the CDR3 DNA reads TGTGCCAGCAGTGAATACCAGAGCGGGGAGCTGTTTTTT.